This TCR beta chain appears in the sequencing data of a study of T cell changes during pregnancy in multiple sclerosis. The assay was immunoSEQ multiplex PCR, and TCRdb's table has in-frame clones only and misses some. The table has roughly 110,000 clones, 92% seen once. The CDR3 contains 14 residues. The V segment lost 10 bases and the J segment 5 bases; nucleotides outside the gene matches: 13. CDR1 MNHNS and CDR2 SASEGT come from the germline V gene. This TCR was sampled from a female donor with multiple sclerosis, enrolled in a pregnancy study. The material was peripheral blood, obtained after pregnancy. The rearrangement links TRBV6-1 to TRBJ1-2; 7 bases agree with TRBD1. The CDR3 protein is CAIQKQGPAYGYTF. The DNA of the CDR3 is TGTGCCATCCAAAAACAGGGGCCTGCTTATGGCTACACCTTC.